The rows below give T cell receptor beta chains drawn from one sample of a study of T cell changes during pregnancy in multiple sclerosis. Clones were sequenced by immunoSEQ multiplex PCR, and TCRdb holds only the in-frame ones, with some missing. The sample yields several thousand clones, 70% to 90% seen once. Here the sequenced sample was CD8+ T cells from peripheral blood mononuclear cells, taken in the first trimester of pregnancy. The receptors shown here come from a female donor in good health, enrolled as a control in a pregnancy study. Each CDR3 is given with its conserved first and last residue. A D gene is named only where the DNA matches it firmly. Clone size appears in some rows only: once, few, many, or a class for an expanded clone.

TRBJ1-1 | TRBV11-2 | NA | NA | TGTGCCAGCAGCCCAAGCGGGAGTGGGACTGAAGCTTTCTTT | CASSPSGSGTEAFF
TRBJ1-1 | TRBV15 | NA | NA | TGTGCCACCAGCACGGAGGGGAACACTGAAGCTTTCTTT | CATSTEGNTEAFF
TRBJ1-3 | TRBV7-7 | NA | NA | TGTGCTAGCAGCCCCGACTTTTCTGGAAACACCATATATTTT | CASSPDFSGNTIYF
TRBJ1-1 | TRBV9 | TRBD1 | few | TGTGCCAGCAGCTCCACAGGGGGGAACACTGAAGCTTTCTTT | CASSSTGGNTEAFF
TRBJ2-1 | TRBV13 | TRBD2 | NA | TGTGCCAGCAGCTCCACTAGCGGGGGGCTGAGCTCCTACAATGAGCAGTTCTTC | CASSSTSGGLSSYNEQFF
TRBJ2-1 | TRBV2 | TRBD2 | NA | TGTGCCAGCCCCGGGACTAGCGGGGCCTACAATGAGCAGTTCTTC | CASPGTSGAYNEQFF
TRBJ2-1 | TRBV30 | NA | NA | TGTGCCGGTGACTTGCCGGTTGAGCAGTTCTTC | CAGDLPVEQFF
TRBJ1-1 | TRBV5-1 | NA | NA | TGCGCCAGCAGCTTTGAAGGGGTTGGCACTGAAGCTTTCTTT | CASSFEGVGTEAFF
TRBJ2-1 | TRBV6-4 | TRBD2 | NA | TGTGCCAGCAGTGACTCGACTAGCGGTAACAATGAGCAGTTCTTC | CASSDSTSGNNEQFF
TRBJ1-3 | TRBV9 | NA | NA | TGTGCCAGCAGCTCCGGCTCTGGAAACACCATATATTTT | CASSSGSGNTIYF
TRBJ2-7 | TRBV4-1 | TRBD2 | NA | TGCGCCAGCAGCCAGAGGGTCCCTAGCGGGGGAAGGGACGAGCAGTACTTC | CASSQRVPSGGRDEQYF
TRBJ2-2 | TRBV7-7 | NA | NA | TGTGCTAGCAGCTTGAGTCTCACTAACACCGGGGAGCTGTTTTTT | CASSLSLTNTGELFF
TRBJ2-2 | TRBV4-2 | TRBD2 | few | TGTGCCAGCAGCCAACTAGCGGGAGACACCGGGGAGCTGTTTTTT | CASSQLAGDTGELFF
TRBJ2-1 | TRBV27 | NA | NA | TGTGCCAGCAGTTCACGCGGGGGCCCTTACAATGAGCAGTTCTTC | CASSSRGGPYNEQFF
TRBJ1-5 | TRBV28 | NA | NA | TGTGCCAGCAGTATGAGATTCTCAAGCAGCAATCAGCCCCAGCATTTT | CASSMRFSSSNQPQHF
TRBJ2-5 | TRBV14 | TRBD2 | NA | TGTGCCAGCAGCCCCGTAAGCGGGAGGGCAGAGACCCAGTACTTC | CASSPVSGRAETQYF
TRBJ2-3 | TRBV6-5 | TRBD1 | NA | TGTGCCAGCAACCCGACAGGGACAGATACGCAGTATTTT | CASNPTGTDTQYF
TRBJ2-1 | TRBV6-1 | TRBD2 | NA | TGTGCCAGCAGTGACGGACTAGCGGATTACAATGAGCAGTTCTTC | CASSDGLADYNEQFF
TRBJ2-7 | TRBV29-1 | NA | NA | TGCAGCGTTGTTGCTTCGGGGACCTACGAGCAGTACTTC | CSVVASGTYEQYF
TRBJ2-4 | TRBV19 | TRBD2 | once | TGTGCCAGTAGGTGGACTAGCGGGAGCGTCGAAAACATTCAGTACTTC | CASRWTSGSVENIQYF
TRBJ2-7 | TRBV11-3 | NA | NA | TGTGCCAGCAGCTTAAGGAGCGCCAACTCCTACGAGCAGTACTTC | CASSLRSANSYEQYF
TRBJ2-7 | TRBV14 | TRBD1 | NA | TGTGCCAGCAGCCCCGGGGACAGGGACCGGTACTTC | CASSPGDRDRYF
TRBJ2-7 | TRBV5-1 | TRBD1 | once | TGCGCCAGCAATCAGGGGGCATCCTACGAGCAGTACTTC | CASNQGASYEQYF
TRBJ2-5 | TRBV30 | TRBD1 | NA | TGTGCCTGGAGCGACCCTATGGGACAGGGGGGAGAGACCCAGTACTTC | CAWSDPMGQGGETQYF
TRBJ2-1 | TRBV5-4 | NA | NA | TGTGCCAGCAGCTTGGGTGAGAATGAGCAGTTCTTC | CASSLGENEQFF
TRBJ2-1 | TRBV4-2 | TRBD2 | NA | TGTGCCAGCAGCCAAGATCCAGCGGGAGCTAATGAGCAGTTCTTC | CASSQDPAGANEQFF
TRBJ2-2 | TRBV15 | TRBD2 | NA | TGTGCCACCAGCAGATCGGGACTAGCGGGGCAGACCGGGGAGCTGTTTTTT | CATSRSGLAGQTGELFF
TRBJ1-2 | TRBV5-1 | TRBD1 | NA | TGCGCCAGCAGCTCCCGCCCCCTGAACAGGGGAAGGGTAGGCTACACCTTC | CASSSRPLNRGRVGYTF
TRBJ1-5 | TRBV28 | NA | NA | TGTGCCAGCAGCCGAAACAACCGGGACTTAGGTCAGCCCCAGCATTTT | CASSRNNRDLGQPQHF
TRBJ2-1 | TRBV29-1 | NA | NA | TGCAGCGTTGCGCGTGGCGGGGACTACAATGAGCAGTTCTTC | CSVARGGDYNEQFF
TRBJ1-1 | TRBV30 | NA | few | TGTGCCTGGAGTGCCCTGACTGGAAACACTGAAGCTTTCTTT | CAWSALTGNTEAFF
TRBJ2-3 | TRBV27 | NA | NA | TGTGCCAGCAACATTGGAGGAGGGGGCCGCGCAGATACGCAGTATTTT | CASNIGGGGRADTQYF
TRBJ2-7 | TRBV28 | NA | NA | TGTGCCAGCAGCGGGATAAACGAGCAGTACTTC | CASSGINEQYF
TRBJ2-5 | TRBV6-1 | NA | NA | TGTGCCAGCAGTGAAGAAGATGGCGGACAAGAGACCCAGTACTTC | CASSEEDGGQETQYF
TRBJ2-1 | TRBV6-6 | TRBD2 | NA | TGTGCCAGCAGCCCAGCGGGAGATTCCTACAATGAGCAGTTCTTC | CASSPAGDSYNEQFF